This T cell receptor (beta chain) derives from a study of T cells after yellow fever vaccination. As for the study in general: For low cell numbers, libraries were made with SMART-Seq v4 Ultra Low Input. Overall study results and limits: FACS-sorted repertoires might harbor abundant contaminating clonotypes from the bulk population. It was the secondary response that reached its peak faster, day 5 versus 15, but it was weaker.

MiXCR, applied by TCRdb to the 5' RACE reads, yields one record per CDR3 protein. Of almost 600,000 distinct CDR3 sequences detected, approximately 12% appear once; the ten largest clones hold more than 12%. This clonotype was recorded a few times. The antigen is not known. The receptor comes from a man aged 25-45 years who received the YFV17D yellow fever vaccine. The sequencing used PBMCs, collected on the day of the yellow fever booster vaccination.

CDR3 loop: CASSLNPKGTEAFF. In DNA form, the CDR3 reads TGTGCCAGCAGCTTAAATCCGAAGGGGACTGAAGCTTTCTTT. The V and J genes are TRBV7-2 and TRBJ1-1, with D possibly matching TRBD1 (5 bases). The V gene lost 2 bases and the J gene lost 5 bases, with 12 bases spanning the gap. CDR1 is SGHTA and CDR2 is FQGNSA in the germline V gene. This CDR3 spans 14 amino acids. The full variable domain, rest sourced from reference TRBV7-2 and TRBJ1-1, is GAGVSQSPSNKVTEKGKDVELRCDPISGHTALYWYRQSLGQGLEFLIYFQGNSAPDKSGLPSDRFSAERTGGSVSTLTIQRTQQEDSAVYLCASSLNPKGTEAFFGQGTRLTVV.